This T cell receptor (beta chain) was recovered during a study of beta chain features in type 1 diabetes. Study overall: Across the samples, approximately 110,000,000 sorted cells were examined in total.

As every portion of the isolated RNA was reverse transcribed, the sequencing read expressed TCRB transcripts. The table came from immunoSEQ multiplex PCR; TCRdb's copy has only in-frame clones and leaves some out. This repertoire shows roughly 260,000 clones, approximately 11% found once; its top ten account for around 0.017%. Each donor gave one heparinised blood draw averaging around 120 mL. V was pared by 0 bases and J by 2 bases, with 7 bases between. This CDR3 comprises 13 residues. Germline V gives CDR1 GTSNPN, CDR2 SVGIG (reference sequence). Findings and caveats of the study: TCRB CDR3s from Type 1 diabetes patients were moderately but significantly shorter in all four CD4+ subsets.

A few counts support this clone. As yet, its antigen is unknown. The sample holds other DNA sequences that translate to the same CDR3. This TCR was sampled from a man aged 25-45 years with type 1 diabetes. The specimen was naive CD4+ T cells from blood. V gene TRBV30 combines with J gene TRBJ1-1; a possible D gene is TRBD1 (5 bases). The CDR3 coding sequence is TGTGCCTGGAGTGTCCAGGGTAACACTGAAGCTTTCTTT. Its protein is CAWSVQGNTEAFF. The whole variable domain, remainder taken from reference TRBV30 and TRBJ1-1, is SQTIHQWPATLVQPVGSPLSLECTVEGTSNPNLYWYRQAAGRGLQLLFYSVGIGQISSEVPQNLSASRPQDRQFILSSKKLLLSDSGFYLCAWSVQGNTEAFFGQGTRLTVV.